This entry describes one TCR beta chain. It has no known antigen specificity. Base qualities are not recorded, but no much larger clone differs from it by a single base. Sequencing of the TRB variable region was done with the immunoSEQ hsTCRB v3.0 assay at survey level resolution. The target sequencing depth for TRB was 40,000-50,000 T-cell genomes per sample. Pooled TRB libraries were sequenced on an Illumina MiSeq with a v3 150-cycle kit. Concerning the study's data processing: Repertoire analysis ran in R within a reproducible Nextflow workflow covering QC, data transformation and analysis. Custom analyses were implemented in LymphoSeq2, an R package for AIRR-Seq data exploration. A handful of samples yielding fewer than 5000 total TRB sequences were excluded, leaving roughly 200 analyzed HIV repertoires. Among the 180 or so HIV repertoires that were kept, almost 60 were collected before ART initiation and over 120 were collected after ART initiation. Repertoires were downsampled to 5000 TRB nucleotide sequences, with summary statistics averaged over 100 downsampling iterations. The analysis kept only TRB sequences whose CDR3 regions were at least seven amino acids long. A Shannon entropy-derived clonality score and the Gini coefficient were used to measure diversity. In the repertoire networks, any two of the top 5000 CDR3 amino acid sequences were linked whenever the two sequences differed by an edit distance of one. GLIPH2 predicted antigen specificity groups and MHC restriction for TRB CDR3 amino acid sequences. Known CMV, EBV, HIV or tissue antigen associations were flagged by matching CDR3 amino acid sequences against VDJdb and McPAS-TCR. Pre-ART, post-ART and control groups were compared with Wilcoxon signed-rank tests and Holm-Bonferroni correction. TCRdb holds this immuneACCESS table with in-frame rearrangements only. Some clones are missing; in checked studies, unresolved V genes explain under half, and the rest has no known cause. Clone size and the V and J calls come from that table; the DNA yielded D and trimming. This sample comprises fewer than 40,000 clones, approximately 95% of them detected only once. The ten largest make up over 3.5% of the sample.

This entry belongs to a study of long-term antiretroviral therapy in people with HIV (dated by TCRdb to the early 2020s). As for the study more broadly: The earliest samples were collected about a decade before the 2015 WHO recommendation for immediate ART, when ART was typically delayed until CD4 counts fell. A retrospective serial study tested whether changes in peripheral blood TRB repertoire composition and diversity were associated with ART initiation and durable HIV suppression. From fewer than 35 adults with confirmed HIV infection, the cohort provided fewer than 200 cryopreserved PBMC samples, gathered serially across a mean of around six years (range 1-12). Of the roughly 30 participants with HIV, 10 to 11 were female. No cross-contamination during QIAcube processing turned up in test extractions that ran a monoclonal T-cell line alongside 33 polyclonal samples. The paper as a whole reports these results and caveats: Because cell numbers in pre-ART samples were limited, unsorted PBMC were profiled instead of sorted CD4+ and CD8+ T cells. The samples span the years 2004 to 2017, and the ART regimens used at that time may not be as effective as current regimens. Expanded TRB clones identified before ART initiation dominated the repertoire across all time points, though the dominance fluctuated and decreased in many PLHIV after ART. ART initiation was associated with a significant increase in TRB diversity, but diversity stayed significantly below transplant donor controls even after long-term ART. Inferences about post-ART repertoire changes were limited because no data were available on ART adherence, viral resistance or therapy changes. HIV repertoires had narrower CDR3 length ranges than controls, and the network structure suggested an antigen-experienced repertoire that shifted only slightly toward naive after ART. Limited PBMC availability meant only the TCR beta chain was sequenced, without alpha chain pairing.

To be included, a participant needed at least one PBMC sample from before ART initiation plus at least two post-ART samples. Every participant with HIV received treatment in the United States of America. Before DNA extraction, cryopreserved samples of roughly 0.85-11 million PBMC were thawed and then washed. At the time of the earliest PBMC sample, participants with HIV were aged between about 20 and 60 years. Each participant contributed PBMC samples from 1-4 timepoints before ART initiation and 2-8 timepoints after ART initiation, with a median of 7 samples. Serial HIV viral load, CD4+ T-cell count, ART history and demographic data were obtained for every participant. Genomic DNA was extracted from unsorted PBMC with a Qiagen kit on a QIAcube, processed in batches of 12 samples. The germline V and J ends show losses of 5 bases and 10 bases respectively, and no gene match explains 6 bases of the junction. The cysteine opens and the phenylalanine closes a CDR3 of 13 amino acids. Only the CDR3 part of the read is kept: 39 bases, read in frame from the first base. From a lookup of the germline V gene, CDR1 and CDR2 are MNHEY and SVGAGI.

The chain is encoded by TRBV6-5 joined to TRBJ1-4; 8 bases in between match TRBD1. This specimen was unsorted PBMCs, taken approximately 5 years after starting antiretroviral therapy. This receptor was taken from a woman in her fifties or sixties with HIV. The CDR3 region: CASSPRTGSKLFF. In nucleotides, the sequence is TGTGCCAGCAGTCCACGGACAGGGTCAAAACTGTTTTTT.